This T cell receptor beta chain is drawn from a study of T cell responses to AZD1222 COVID-19 vaccine (dated by TCRdb to 2020 to 2022). Describing the broader study: A total of 233 trial participants underwent TCR sequencing, of whom some 200 had received two doses of AZD1222 and some 26 had received two doses of the MenACWY control vaccine. Trial participants were enrolled by age into 18-55, 56-69 and 70-plus year subgroups, with roughly 160, 29 and 62 TCR-sequenced participants respectively.

The time point label on this specimen signifies: baseline before first vaccination. The treatment or condition label for this specimen denotes: meningococcal conjugate vaccine given as trial control. Vaccinee samples were obtained from the UK trials COV001 and COV002, which included a single-blind randomized controlled phase 2/3 trial of AZD1222 (ChAdOx1 nCoV-19) in healthy adults. For TCRbeta chain sequencing, PBMC samples were collected from trial participants at day 0 and at day 28 after the second dose. The paper's findings and limits, for the study overall: A significant rise in spike-specific TCR breadth and depth was observed after two AZD1222 doses relative to day 0 and relative to MenACWY recipients. In the small 56-69-year group, the increase in depth fell short of significance, most likely because of low power. Participants were mostly white British and included more females than males, and it was suggested by the authors that clonal diversity may have been underestimated. Conclusions about previously exposed vaccinees were limited because only six AZD1222 recipients were SARS-CoV-2 seropositive at baseline. CD4 TCRs associated with the vaccine covered the entire spike protein, and the dominant responses were in regions 160-218 and 743-854. Reportedly, close to half of the unique spike-specific TCRs recognized epitopes lying outside the regions that are mutated in the B.1.351 and B.1.1.7 variants. No day 14 peak-response samples were available, so repertoires were characterized only after the peak T cell response.

Taken from the germline V gene, the CDR1 and CDR2 loops are LGHNA and YNFKEQ. V lost 2 bases and J lost 3 bases; the stretch between them is 11 bases long. The CDR3, cysteine through phenylalanine, is 15 amino acids long. The read is trimmed to its CDR3 DNA, 45 bases read in frame from base 1. The CDR3 regions of human TCRbeta chains were subjected to immunosequencing. Per the source publication's procedure: TCRs in the repertoires were matched against a reference library of SARS-CoV-2-specific TCRs that had been generated with the MIRA antigen-specificity platform. Breadth was defined as the fraction of unique TCRs that were SARS-CoV-2-associated. Depth was defined as the fraction of total T cells that were SARS-CoV-2-associated. Using the MIRA data, each spike-specific TCR was assigned both to the spike region to which the TCR was reactive and to a CD4 or CD8 class. Log10-transformed breadth and depth values were compared by one-way ANOVA with Sidak's multiple comparisons tests. TCRdb limited this immuneACCESS table to in-frame rearrangements with V and J called. A share of clones is missing; checked studies link under half to unresolved V genes, and the rest is unexplained. D and trimming come from the DNA, and the V and J calls and clone size come from that table. The sample table contains 120,000 or so clones; only one count was recorded for about 90% of them. Jointly, the top ten make up 4% to 5.5% of the sample.

About this clone itself: There is no known antigen for this receptor. No much larger clone is present one base from it, and per-base qualities are unavailable.

Sequencing was performed on peripheral blood, taken on day 0 of MenACWY control vaccination. This chain joins TRBV4-2 to TRBJ2-1; the D assignment is uncertain and may be TRBD1 or TRBD2, with 6 bases supporting each. The TCR sequence derives from an adult in good health. In nucleotides, the sequence is TGTGCCAGCAGCCAATTGGAGGGGGACTACAATGAGCAGTTCTTC. It specifies CASSQLEGDYNEQFF.